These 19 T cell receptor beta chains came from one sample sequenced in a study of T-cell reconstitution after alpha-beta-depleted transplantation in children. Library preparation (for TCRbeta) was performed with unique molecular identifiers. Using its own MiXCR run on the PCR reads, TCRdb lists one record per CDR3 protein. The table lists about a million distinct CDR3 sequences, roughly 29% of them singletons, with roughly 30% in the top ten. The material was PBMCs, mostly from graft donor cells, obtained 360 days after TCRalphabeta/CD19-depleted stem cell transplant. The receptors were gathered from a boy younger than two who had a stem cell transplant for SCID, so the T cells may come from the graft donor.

The CDR3: CASSAGSDEQFF. CDR3 coding DNA: TGTGCCAGCAGCGCAGGGTCGGATGAGCAGTTCTTC. The rearrangement joins TRBV7-9 to TRBJ2-1; D possibly corresponds to TRBD1 (5 bases). Germline-derived CDR1 and CDR2 are SEHNR and FQNEAQ (reference sequence). This CDR3 has 12 amino acids. V was cut by 5 bases and J by 8 bases, with 10 bases left in between.

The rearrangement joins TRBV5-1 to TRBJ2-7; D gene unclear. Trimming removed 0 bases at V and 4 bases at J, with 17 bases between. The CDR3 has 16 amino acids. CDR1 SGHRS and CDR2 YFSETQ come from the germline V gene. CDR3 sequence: CASSLGSRGGFYEQYF. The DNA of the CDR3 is TGCGCCAGCAGCTTGGGGTCGCGCGGTGGATTTTACGAGCAGTACTTC.

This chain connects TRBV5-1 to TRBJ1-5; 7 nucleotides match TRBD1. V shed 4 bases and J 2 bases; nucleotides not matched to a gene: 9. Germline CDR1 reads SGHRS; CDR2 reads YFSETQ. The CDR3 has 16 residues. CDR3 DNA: TGCGCCAGCAGCCCTGGGACAGCCTTCGGCAATCAGCCCCAGCATTTT. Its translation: CASSPGTAFGNQPQHF.

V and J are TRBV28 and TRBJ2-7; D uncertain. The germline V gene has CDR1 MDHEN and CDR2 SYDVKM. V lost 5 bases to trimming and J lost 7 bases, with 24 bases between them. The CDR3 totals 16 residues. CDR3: CASSPPSTPAVGEQYF. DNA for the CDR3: TGTGCCAGCAGTCCCCCAAGCACTCCCGCTGTCGGAGAGCAGTACTTC. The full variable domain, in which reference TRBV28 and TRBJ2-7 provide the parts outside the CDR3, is DVKVTQSSRYLVKRTGEKVFLECVQDMDHENMFWYRQDPGLGLRLIYFSYDVKMKEKGDIPEGYSVSREKKERFSLILESASTNQTSMYLCASSPPSTPAVGEQYFGPGTRLTVT.

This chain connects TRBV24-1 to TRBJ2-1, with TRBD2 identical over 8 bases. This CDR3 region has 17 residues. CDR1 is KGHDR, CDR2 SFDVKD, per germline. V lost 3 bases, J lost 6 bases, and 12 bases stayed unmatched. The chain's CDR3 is CATSDASPGGASNEQFF. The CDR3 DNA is TGTGCCACCAGTGATGCGTCCCCCGGGGGGGCGTCCAATGAGCAGTTCTTC.

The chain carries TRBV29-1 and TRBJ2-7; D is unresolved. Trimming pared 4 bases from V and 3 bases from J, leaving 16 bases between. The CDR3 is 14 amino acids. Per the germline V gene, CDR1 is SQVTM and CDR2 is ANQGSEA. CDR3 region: CSVVAGPNDYEQYF. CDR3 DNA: TGCAGCGTTGTGGCCGGGCCGAACGACTACGAGCAGTACTTC.

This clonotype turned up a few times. The CDR3 spells CASSLGTAFYGYTF. In DNA, the CDR3 is TGTGCCAGCAGCTTAGGGACAGCATTCTATGGCTACACCTTC. The rearrangement links TRBV7-2 to TRBJ1-2; weak D call: TRBD1 (6 bases). V lost 1 base, J lost 4 bases, and 10 bases lay in between. Germline V gene data show CDR1 as SGHTA and CDR2 as FQGNSA. The CDR3 consists of 14 residues.

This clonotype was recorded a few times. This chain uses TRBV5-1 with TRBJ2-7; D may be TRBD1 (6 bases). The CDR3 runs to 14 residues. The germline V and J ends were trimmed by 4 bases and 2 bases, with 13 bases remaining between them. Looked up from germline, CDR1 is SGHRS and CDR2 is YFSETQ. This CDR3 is CASSVGTTTYEQYF. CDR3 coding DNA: TGCGCCAGCAGCGTCGGGACAACAACCTACGAGCAGTACTTC.

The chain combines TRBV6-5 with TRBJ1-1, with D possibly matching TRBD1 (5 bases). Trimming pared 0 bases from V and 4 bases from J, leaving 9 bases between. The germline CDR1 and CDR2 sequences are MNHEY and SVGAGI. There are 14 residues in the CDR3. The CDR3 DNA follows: TGTGCCAGCAGTTACTCAAACCAGGGCACTGAAGCTTTCTTT. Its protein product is CASSYSNQGTEAFF.

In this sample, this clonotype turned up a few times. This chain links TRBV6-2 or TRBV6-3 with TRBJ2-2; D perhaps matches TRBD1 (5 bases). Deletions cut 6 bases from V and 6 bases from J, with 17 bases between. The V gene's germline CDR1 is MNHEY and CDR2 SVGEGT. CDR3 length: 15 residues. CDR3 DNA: TGTGCCAGCAGGCGCCTCACAGGATTCGCCGGGGAGCTGTTTTTT. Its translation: CASRRLTGFAGELFF.

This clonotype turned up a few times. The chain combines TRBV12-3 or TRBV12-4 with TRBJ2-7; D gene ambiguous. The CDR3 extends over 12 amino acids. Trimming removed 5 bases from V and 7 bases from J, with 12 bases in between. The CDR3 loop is CASSPGNLEQYF. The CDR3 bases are TGTGCCAGCAGTCCGGGTAATTTGGAGCAGTACTTC.

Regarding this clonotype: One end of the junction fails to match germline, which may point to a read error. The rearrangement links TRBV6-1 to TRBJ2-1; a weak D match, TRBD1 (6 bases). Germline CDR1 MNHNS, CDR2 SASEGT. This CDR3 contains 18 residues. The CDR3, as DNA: TGTGCCAGCAGTGAAGTATACCGTTACAGGGAATCCTACAATGAGGAGTTCTTC. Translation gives CASSEVYRYRESYNEEFF.

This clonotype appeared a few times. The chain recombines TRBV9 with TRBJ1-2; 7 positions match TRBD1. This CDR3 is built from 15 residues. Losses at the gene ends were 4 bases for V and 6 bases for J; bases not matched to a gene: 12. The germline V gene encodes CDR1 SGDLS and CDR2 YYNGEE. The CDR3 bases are TGTGCCAGCAGCCTAAACCCTGGACAGGCCGATGGCTACACCTTC. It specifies CASSLNPGQADGYTF. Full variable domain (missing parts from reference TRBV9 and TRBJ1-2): DSGVTQTPKHLITATGQRVTLRCSPRSGDLSVYWYQQSLDQGLQFLIQYYNGEERAKGNILERFSAQQFPDLHSELNLSSLELGDSALYFCASSLNPGQADGYTFGSGTRLTVV.

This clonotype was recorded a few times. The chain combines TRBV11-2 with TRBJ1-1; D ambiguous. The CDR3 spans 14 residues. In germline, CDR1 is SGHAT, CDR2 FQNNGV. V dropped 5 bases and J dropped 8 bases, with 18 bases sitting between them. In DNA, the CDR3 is TGTGCCAGCAGCGGGGTCCATTCCGAAACGGAAGCTTTCTTT. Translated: CASSGVHSETEAFF.

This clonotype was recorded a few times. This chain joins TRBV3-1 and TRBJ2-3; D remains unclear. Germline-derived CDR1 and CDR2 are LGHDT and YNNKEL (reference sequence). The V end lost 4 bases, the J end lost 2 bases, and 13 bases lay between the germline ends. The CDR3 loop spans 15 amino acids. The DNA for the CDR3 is TGTGCCAGCAGCCTACTTGGTAACCCCACAGATACGCAGTATTTT. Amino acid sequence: CASSLLGNPTDTQYF.

In DNA form, the CDR3 reads TGCAGTGCTCCGGGGCTAGGCTATGGCTACACCTTC. Its translation: CSAPGLGYGYTF. The chain joins TRBV20-1 to TRBJ1-2; TRBD1 is a possible D gene (5 bases). CDR1 DFQATT and CDR2 SNEGSKA come from the germline V gene (reference sequence). The CDR3 is 12 residues long. V shed 5 bases and J shed 4 bases, with 11 bases lying between them.

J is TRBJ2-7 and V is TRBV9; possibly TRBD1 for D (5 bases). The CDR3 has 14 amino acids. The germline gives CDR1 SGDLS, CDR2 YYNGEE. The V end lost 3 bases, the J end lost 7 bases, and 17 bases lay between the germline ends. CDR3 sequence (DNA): TGTGCCAGCAGCGCGGACACCCATCGCTTAGAGCAGTACTTC. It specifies CASSADTHRLEQYF. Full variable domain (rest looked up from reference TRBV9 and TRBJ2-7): DSGVTQTPKHLITATGQRVTLRCSPRSGDLSVYWYQQSLDQGLQFLIQYYNGEERAKGNILERFSAQQFPDLHSELNLSSLELGDSALYFCASSADTHRLEQYFGPGTRLTVT.

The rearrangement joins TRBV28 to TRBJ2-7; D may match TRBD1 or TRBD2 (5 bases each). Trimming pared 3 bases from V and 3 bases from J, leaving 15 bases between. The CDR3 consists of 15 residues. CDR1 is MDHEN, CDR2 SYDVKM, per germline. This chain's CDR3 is CASSLGEPGSYEQYF. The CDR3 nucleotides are TGTGCCAGCAGTTTGGGGGAGCCAGGGAGCTACGAGCAGTACTTC.

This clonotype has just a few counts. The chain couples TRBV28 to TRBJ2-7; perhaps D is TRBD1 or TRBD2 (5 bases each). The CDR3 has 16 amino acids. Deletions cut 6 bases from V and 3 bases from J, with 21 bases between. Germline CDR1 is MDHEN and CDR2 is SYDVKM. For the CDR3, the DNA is TGTGCCAGCAGCCCGATCGGGGCGGTGAAGCGCTACGAGCAGTACTTC. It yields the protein CASSPIGAVKRYEQYF. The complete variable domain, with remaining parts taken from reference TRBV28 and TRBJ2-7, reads DVKVTQSSRYLVKRTGEKVFLECVQDMDHENMFWYRQDPGLGLRLIYFSYDVKMKEKGDIPEGYSVSREKKERFSLILESASTNQTSMYLCASSPIGAVKRYEQYFGPGTRLTVT.